The rows below give T cell receptor beta chains drawn from one sample of a study of CD8 T cells in Susac syndrome. Via MiXCR, TCRdb re-called the immunoSEQ multiplex PCR reads, giving one row per CDR3 protein. The profile covers approximately 230,000 distinct CDR3 sequences, with 90% to 95% appearing a single time and around 0.07% taken by the ten largest. Sequenced: CD4+ T cells from PBMCs. The receptor source for this set is a human donor with multiple sclerosis. Each CDR3 is given with its conserved first and last residue.

j_call v_call cdr3_aa
TRBJ1-2 TRBV6-6 CASRLGQGNYGYTF
TRBJ1-1 TRBV12-3/TRBV12-4 CASSLHRGDTEAFF
TRBJ2-5 TRBV2 CASSPRGIGGTQYF
TRBJ1-2 TRBV13 CASSPTSGGLNYGYTF
TRBJ2-7 TRBV6-2/TRBV6-3 CASRRTASSYEQYF
TRBJ2-7 TRBV11-2 CASSSRIAGVEQYF
TRBJ1-4 TRBV29-1 CSVLEGGNEKLFF
TRBJ2-4 TRBV4-1 CASSQGLPLIAKNIQYF
TRBJ2-2 TRBV27 CASSARTGALRELFF
TRBJ1-1 TRBV6-1 CASREVGTEAFF
TRBJ2-3 TRBV9 CASSVVGVGVTDTQYF
TRBJ2-1 TRBV7-2 CASSLVAGNEQFF
TRBJ2-5 TRBV5-4 CASSPLTSIETQYF
TRBJ2-3 TRBV15 CATSSGAGASTDTQYF
TRBJ1-5 TRBV6-5 CASRPTGNSNQPQHF
TRBJ2-5 TRBV29-1 CSVDRQGTGETQYF
TRBJ1-3 TRBV3-1 CASSQEGQGRTGNTIYF
TRBJ2-7 TRBV9 CASSVETRGEQYF
TRBJ1-5 TRBV18 CASSGQGGSNQPQHF
TRBJ2-5 TRBV5-1 CASSLLGAPQETQYF
TRBJ2-7 TRBV5-4 CASSFFGEQYF
TRBJ2-3 TRBV18 CASSPLPGGKTDTQYF
TRBJ1-1 TRBV7-9 CASSLAGLGPNTEAFF
TRBJ1-1 TRBV5-4 CASRRTGRGTEAFF
TRBJ1-6 TRBV27 CASTPGSYNSPLHF
TRBJ1-3 TRBV7-2 CASSLGGGWTIYF
TRBJ2-3 TRBV4-1 CASSHRDTGTDTQYF
TRBJ2-1 TRBV4-1 CASSPRDRGNEQFF
TRBJ2-3 TRBV30 CAWSVGLAGPRQYF
TRBJ1-2 TRBV5-4 CASSPGGANGYGYTF
TRBJ2-1 TRBV5-1 CASSSGGLAGAPEEQFF
TRBJ2-5 TRBV30 CAWSALTVQETQYF
TRBJ2-1 TRBV29-1 CSVGKVVPYNEQFF
TRBJ2-1 TRBV19 CASSPLTGGESEQFF
TRBJ2-4 TRBV12-3/TRBV12-4 CASSNSGGMDIQYF
TRBJ1-1 TRBV18 CASSPQQGAMNTEAFF
TRBJ2-4 TRBV9 CASSAGLDQAKNIQYF
TRBJ2-4 TRBV30 CAWRGGLAKNIQYF
TRBJ1-6 TRBV28 CASSFGHPVSSYNSPLHF
TRBJ1-1 TRBV20-1 CSALDRRNTEAFF
TRBJ2-2 TRBV30 CAWNGGIKDTGELFF
TRBJ2-1 TRBV30 CAWSVRLAGDEQFF
TRBJ2-3 TRBV3-1 CASSQVSGTGDTQYF
TRBJ1-2 TRBV6-5 CASSYSSTGGAGYTF
TRBJ2-1 TRBV2 CASSVRGSSDEQFF
TRBJ2-1 TRBV4-2 CASSQDLGDSIYNEQFF
TRBJ2-1 TRBV6-6 CASSYSDRVINEQFF
TRBJ1-2 TRBV20-1 CSAVPGTGLYGYTF
TRBJ2-1 TRBV20-1 CSAKRTNNEQFF
TRBJ1-4 TRBV23-1 CASSQSSGANEKLFF
TRBJ1-5 TRBV4-1 CASSRTGSELDQPQHF
TRBJ2-5 TRBV15 CATSRAGGGALETQYF
TRBJ1-1 TRBV29-1 CSVGLQVANTEAFF
TRBJ2-3 TRBV7-2 CASSRSADTQYF
TRBJ1-4 TRBV9 CASSVAGGGRTTNEKLFF
TRBJ2-7 TRBV28 CASSLVGAGSDEQYF
TRBJ1-1 TRBV5-1 CASSLRDRANTEAFF
TRBJ1-5 TRBV20-1 CSARQGEGQPQHF